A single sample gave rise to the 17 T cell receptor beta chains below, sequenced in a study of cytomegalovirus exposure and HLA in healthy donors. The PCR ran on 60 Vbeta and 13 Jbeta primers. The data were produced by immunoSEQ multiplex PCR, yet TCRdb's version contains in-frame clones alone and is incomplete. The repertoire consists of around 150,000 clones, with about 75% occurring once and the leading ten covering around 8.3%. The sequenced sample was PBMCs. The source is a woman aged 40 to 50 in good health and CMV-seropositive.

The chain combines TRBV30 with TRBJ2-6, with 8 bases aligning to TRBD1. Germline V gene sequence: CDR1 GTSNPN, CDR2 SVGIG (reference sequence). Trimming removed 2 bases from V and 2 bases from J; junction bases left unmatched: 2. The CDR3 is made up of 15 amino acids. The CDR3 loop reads CAWSQTGAGANVLTF. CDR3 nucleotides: TGTGCCTGGAGTCAGACAGGGGCTGGGGCCAACGTCCTGACTTTC.

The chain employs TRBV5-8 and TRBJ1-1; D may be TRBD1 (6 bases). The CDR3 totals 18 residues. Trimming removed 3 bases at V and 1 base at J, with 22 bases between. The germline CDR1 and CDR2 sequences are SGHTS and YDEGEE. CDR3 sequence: CASSWTGRNRVRNTEAFF. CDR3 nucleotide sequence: TGTGCCAGCAGCTGGACGGGTAGAAACAGGGTGAGGAACACTGAAGCTTTCTTT.

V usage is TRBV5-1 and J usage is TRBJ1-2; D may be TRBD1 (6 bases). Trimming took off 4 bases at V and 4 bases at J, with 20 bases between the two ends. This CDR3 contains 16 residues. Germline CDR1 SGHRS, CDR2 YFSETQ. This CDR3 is CASSGGGQGTGYGYTF. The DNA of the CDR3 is TGCGCCAGCAGCGGGGGGGGCCAGGGAACGGGCTATGGCTACACCTTC.

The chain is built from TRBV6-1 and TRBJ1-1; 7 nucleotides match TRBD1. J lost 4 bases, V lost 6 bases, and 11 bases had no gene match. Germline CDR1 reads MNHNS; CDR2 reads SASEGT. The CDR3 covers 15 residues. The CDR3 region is CASRAMTGIATEAFF. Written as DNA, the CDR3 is TGTGCCAGCAGGGCCATGACAGGGATCGCCACTGAAGCTTTCTTT.

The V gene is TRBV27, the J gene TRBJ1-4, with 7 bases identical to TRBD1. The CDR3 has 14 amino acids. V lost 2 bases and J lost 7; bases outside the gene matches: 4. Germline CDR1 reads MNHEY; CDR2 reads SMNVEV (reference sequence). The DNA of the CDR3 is TGTGCCAGCAGTTTACTTTCAGGGGGTGAAAAACTGTTTTTT. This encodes CASSLLSGGEKLFF.

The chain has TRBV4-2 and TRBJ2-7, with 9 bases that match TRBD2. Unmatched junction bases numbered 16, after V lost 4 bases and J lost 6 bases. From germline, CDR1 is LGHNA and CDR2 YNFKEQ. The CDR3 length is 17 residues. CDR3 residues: CASSRRGGVAGVSEQYF. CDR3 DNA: TGTGCCAGCAGCCGGAGAGGGGGGGTAGCGGGAGTTTCCGAGCAGTACTTC.

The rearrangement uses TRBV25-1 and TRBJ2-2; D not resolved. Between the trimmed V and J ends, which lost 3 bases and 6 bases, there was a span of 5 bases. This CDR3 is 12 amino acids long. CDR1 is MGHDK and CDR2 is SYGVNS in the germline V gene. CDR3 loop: CASSDVAGELFF. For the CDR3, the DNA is TGTGCCAGCAGTGACGTAGCCGGGGAGCTGTTTTTT.

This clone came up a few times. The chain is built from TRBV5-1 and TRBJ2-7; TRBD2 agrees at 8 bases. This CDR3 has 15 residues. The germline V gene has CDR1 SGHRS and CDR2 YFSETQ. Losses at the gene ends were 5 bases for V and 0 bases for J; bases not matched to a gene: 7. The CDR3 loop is CASSPTSGSSYEQYF. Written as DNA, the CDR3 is TGCGCCAGCAGTCCAACTAGCGGTAGCTCCTACGAGCAGTACTTC.

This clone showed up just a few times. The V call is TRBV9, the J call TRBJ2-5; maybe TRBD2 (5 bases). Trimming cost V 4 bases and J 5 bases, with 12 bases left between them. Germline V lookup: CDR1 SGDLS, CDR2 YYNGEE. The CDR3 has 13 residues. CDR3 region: CASSSGLRETQYF. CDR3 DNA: TGTGCCAGCAGCTCGGGATTAAGGGAGACCCAGTACTTC.

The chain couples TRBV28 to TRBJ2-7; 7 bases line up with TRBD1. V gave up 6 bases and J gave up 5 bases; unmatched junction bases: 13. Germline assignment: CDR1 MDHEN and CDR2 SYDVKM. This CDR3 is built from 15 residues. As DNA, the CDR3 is TGTGCCAGCAGACTTACCCCGGGACAGTCTCACGAGCAGTACTTC. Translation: CASRLTPGQSHEQYF.

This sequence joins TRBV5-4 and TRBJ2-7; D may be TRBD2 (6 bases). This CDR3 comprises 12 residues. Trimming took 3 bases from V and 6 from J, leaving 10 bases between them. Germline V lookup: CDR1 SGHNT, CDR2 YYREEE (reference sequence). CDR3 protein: CASSWPGGEQYF. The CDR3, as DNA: TGTGCCAGCAGCTGGCCCGGGGGCGAGCAGTACTTC.

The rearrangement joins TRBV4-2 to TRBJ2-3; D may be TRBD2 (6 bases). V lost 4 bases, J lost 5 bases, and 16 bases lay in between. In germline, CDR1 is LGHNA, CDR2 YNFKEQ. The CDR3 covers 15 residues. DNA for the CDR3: TGTGCCAGCAGCCCCGTCGCGGGACTGAAAGATACGCAGTATTTT. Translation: CASSPVAGLKDTQYF.

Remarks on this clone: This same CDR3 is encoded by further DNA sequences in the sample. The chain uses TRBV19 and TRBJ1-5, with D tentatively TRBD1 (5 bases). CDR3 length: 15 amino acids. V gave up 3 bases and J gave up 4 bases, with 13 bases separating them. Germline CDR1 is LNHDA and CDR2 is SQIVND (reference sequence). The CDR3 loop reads CASSIVTGGNQPQHF. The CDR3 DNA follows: TGTGCCAGTAGTATCGTAACAGGTGGGAATCAGCCCCAGCATTTT.

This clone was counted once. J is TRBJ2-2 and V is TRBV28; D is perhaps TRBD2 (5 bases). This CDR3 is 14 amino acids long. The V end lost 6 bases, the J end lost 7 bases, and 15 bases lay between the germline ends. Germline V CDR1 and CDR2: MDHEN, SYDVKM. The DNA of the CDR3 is TGTGCCAGCAGCCCTGTTCTGAGGGACGGGGAGCTGTTTTTT. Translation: CASSPVLRDGELFF.

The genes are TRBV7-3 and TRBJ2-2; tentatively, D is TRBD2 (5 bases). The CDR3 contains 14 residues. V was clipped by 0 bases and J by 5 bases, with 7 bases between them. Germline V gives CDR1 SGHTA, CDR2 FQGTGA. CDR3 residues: CASSLTRDTGELFF. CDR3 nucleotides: TGTGCCAGCAGCTTAACCCGGGATACCGGGGAGCTGTTTTTT.

The CDR3 spells CASRGGGSFYEQYF. CDR3 DNA: TGTGCCAGTAGAGGCGGCGGGAGTTTCTACGAGCAGTACTTC. The V and J genes are TRBV19 and TRBJ2-7, with 7 bases that match TRBD2. The germline V gene encodes CDR1 LNHDA and CDR2 SQIVND (reference sequence). The CDR3 is 14 amino acids. V was pared by 6 bases and J by 3 bases, with 8 bases of the junction left unmatched.

CDR3 region: CASSLKGTGSEKLFF. CDR3 bases: TGTGCCAGCAGCTTAAAAGGGACAGGGAGTGAAAAACTGTTTTTT. The chain is built from TRBV7-6 and TRBJ1-4, with 9 bases lining up with TRBD1. CDR1 and CDR2 (germline): SGHVS, FNYEAQ. The CDR3 extends over 15 amino acids. V lost 2 bases, J lost 7 bases, and 5 bases stayed unmatched.